This T cell receptor (beta chain) came from a study of regulatory T cells in long-lasting Graves disease. Study at large: Under 3 months of antithyroid drugs had been taken by newly diagnosed Graves' patients. General study results and limits: The analysis examined peripheral blood only and excluded thyroid tissue.

This sample's time point: newly diagnosed GD, antithyroid drugs for less than 3 months. Extracted RNA from PBMCs served as the source of the TCR library. Peripheral blood, approximately 9.6 milliliters of it, was drawn into EDTA tubes. This clonotype has a handful of counts. The antigen remains unidentified. Construction of the TCR beta libraries employed iRepertoire HTBI primers in conjunction with Arm-PCR of CDR3 regions. TCRdb redid the calling of the multiplex PCR reads with MiXCR, one entry per CDR3 protein. Here the sample spans fewer than 650,000 distinct CDR3 sequences, about 15% being singletons. A further study also used this sample, focusing on T cells in Graves' hyperthyroidism and ophthalmopathy. From that study: Diagnosis relied on clinical symptoms, serum thyroxine and TRAb, thyroid ultrasound and orbital computed tomography.

The sequencing here drew on peripheral blood mononuclear cells (PBMCs), taken at new diagnosis, from a patient treated with antithyroid drugs. The sequence derives from a woman in her twenties or thirties with Graves disease.

Here the CDR3 DNA reads TGTGCCTTTGATCCGGGACGCAACGGGATGGATACGCAGTATTTT. Its protein is CAFDPGRNGMDTQYF. This chain joins TRBV30 and TRBJ2-3; D is possibly TRBD1 or TRBD2 (5 bases each). Deletions cut 7 bases from V and 6 bases from J, with 23 bases between. There are 15 residues in the CDR3. The germline V gene encodes CDR1 GTSNPN and CDR2 SVGIG (reference sequence).